Listed here are 15 T cell receptor beta chains from one sample, sequenced in a study of CD8 T cells in Susac syndrome. Reverse transcription of roughly 0.5 to 1 ug RNA was carried out with random hexamers. Each CDR3 protein is one row after TCRdb ran MiXCR on the immunoSEQ multiplex PCR reads. The data hold about 430,000 distinct CDR3 sequences, with approximately 85% observed a single time. Material: CD8+ T cells from PBMCs. The receptors were gathered from a human donor with multiple sclerosis.

The CDR3 bases are TGTGCCAGCAGCTTAGCGATCGGGGATGGGATTGAAGCTTTCTTT. Encoded protein: CASSLAIGDGIEAFF. The chain carries TRBV7-9 and TRBJ1-1; D unclear. The CDR3 length is 15 residues. From germline, CDR1 is SEHNR and CDR2 FQNEAQ (reference sequence). V was cut by 0 bases and J by 7 bases, with 15 bases left in between.

The chain couples TRBV29-1 to TRBJ2-5; D might be TRBD1 (5 bases). This CDR3 has 13 amino acids. CDR1 is SQVTM, CDR2 ANQGSEA, per germline. V shed 6 bases and J shed 0 bases, with 11 bases lying between them. The CDR3 region has the DNA TGCAGCGTCGCGGACACGGACCAAGAGACCCAGTACTTC. Protein: CSVADTDQETQYF.

The V gene is TRBV6-2 or TRBV6-3, the J gene TRBJ2-7; a weak D match, TRBD1 (7 bases). CDR1 is MNHEY and CDR2 is SVGEGT in the germline V gene. The length of the CDR3 is 16 residues. V lost 2 bases and J lost 2, with 16 bases in between. In DNA form, the CDR3 reads TGTGCCAGCAGTTACCGGGGGACAGTCAGGCCCTACGAGCAGTACTTC. This codes for CASSYRGTVRPYEQYF.

The chain has TRBV28 and TRBJ2-3, with D possibly TRBD1 on 5 matching bases. Looked up from germline, CDR1 is MDHEN and CDR2 is SYDVKM. The CDR3 loop spans 16 amino acids. V dropped 2 bases and J dropped 4 bases, with 16 bases sitting between them. CDR3 in amino acids: CASSLGAFFPADTQYF. CDR3 sequence (DNA): TGTGCCAGCAGTTTAGGGGCATTTTTCCCCGCAGATACGCAGTATTTT.

The V call is TRBV20-1, the J call TRBJ2-7, with 7 positions matching TRBD1. Germline lookup yields CDR1 DFQATT and CDR2 SNEGSKA (reference sequence). The V gene end was trimmed by 5 bases and the J gene end by 4 bases; junction bases not matched to a gene: 8. The CDR3 is 13 amino acids. The DNA for the CDR3 is TGCAGTGCTCCCCCGAGCAGGGGGTACGAGCAGTACTTC. It yields the protein CSAPPSRGYEQYF.

The CDR3: CSVDQRGFNEQFF. The CDR3 bases are TGCAGCGTTGACCAGCGGGGTTTTAATGAGCAGTTCTTC. The chain uses TRBV29-1 and TRBJ2-1; 7 positions agree with TRBD2. Germline-derived CDR1 and CDR2 are SQVTM and ANQGSEA. Trimming removed 3 bases from V and 7 bases from J; junction bases left unmatched: 6. This CDR3 contains 13 residues.

This clonotype appeared a few times. The chain links TRBV12-3 or TRBV12-4 to TRBJ2-6, with D possibly called TRBD1 or TRBD2 (5 bases each). The CDR3 contains 15 residues. Trimming stripped 6 bases from V and 4 bases from J, with 13 bases between. The CDR3 loop is CASSQTGPGANVLTF. The CDR3 DNA reads as TGTGCCAGCAGCCAGACGGGGCCAGGGGCCAACGTCCTGACTTTC.

The chain employs TRBV29-1 and TRBJ2-6, with TRBD1 matching 9 bases. V dropped 0 bases and J dropped 2; count of bases not matched to a gene: 2. Germline V gene sequence: CDR1 SQVTM, CDR2 ANQGSEA. The CDR3 contains 16 residues. CDR3 region: CSVEEWDRAGANVLTF. DNA for the CDR3: TGCAGCGTTGAAGAGTGGGACAGGGCTGGGGCCAACGTCCTGACTTTC. Full variable domain (outside the CDR3, taken from reference TRBV29-1 and TRBJ2-6): SAVISQKPSRDICQRGTSLTIQCQVDSQVTMMFWYRQQPGQSLTLIATANQGSEATYESGFVIDKFPISRPNLTFSTLTVSNMSPEDSSIYLCSVEEWDRAGANVLTFGAGSRLTVL.

The J gene is TRBJ2-7, the V gene TRBV5-4, with TRBD2 as a possible D gene (6 bases). This CDR3 has 14 amino acids. The ends were cut back, 1 base at V and 3 bases at J, with 11 bases in the middle. CDR1 is SGHNT and CDR2 is YYREEE in the germline V gene (reference sequence). CDR3 loop: CASSLITEGYEQYF. CDR3 bases: TGTGCCAGCAGCTTGATCACGGAGGGCTACGAGCAGTACTTC.

The chain uses TRBV30 and TRBJ2-2, with unresolved D. Germline CDR1 is GTSNPN and CDR2 is SVGIG (reference sequence). CDR3 size: 11 residues. CDR3 nucleotide sequence: TGTCTCGGATCGAACACCGGGGAGCTGTTTTTT. This codes for CLGSNTGELFF.

This clonotype came up a few times. The chain carries TRBV6-2 or TRBV6-3 and TRBJ1-5; D might be TRBD1 (6 bases). Per germline, CDR1 MNHEY and CDR2 SVGEGT. The V gene lost 0 bases and the J gene lost 7 bases, with 10 bases spanning the gap. The CDR3 covers 14 residues. The CDR3 is CASSYSAGGQPQHF. CDR3 nucleotide sequence: TGTGCCAGCAGTTACTCAGCGGGGGGCCAGCCCCAGCATTTT.

The genes are TRBV6-5 and TRBJ1-5; D remains unclear. The germline V gene encodes CDR1 MNHEY and CDR2 SVGAGI. Trimming cost V 6 bases and J 0 bases, with 12 bases left between them. The CDR3 contains 15 residues. For the CDR3, the DNA is TGTGCCAGCAGGCCCGTTCATAATAGCAATCAGCCCCAGCATTTT. Protein product: CASRPVHNSNQPQHF.

This clonotype appeared a few times. The CDR3 nucleotides are TGTGCCAGCAGTTCATGGACAGATATAGCGGGAGAGTACGAGCAGTACTTC. It yields the protein CASSSWTDIAGEYEQYF. The gene calls are TRBV28 and TRBJ2-7; 9 nucleotides match TRBD2. V lost 4 bases and J lost 4; bases outside the gene matches: 14. CDR3 length: 17 residues. Germline V gives CDR1 MDHEN, CDR2 SYDVKM. The full variable domain, in which reference TRBV28 and TRBJ2-7 provide the parts outside the CDR3, is DVKVTQSSRYLVKRTGEKVFLECVQDMDHENMFWYRQDPGLGLRLIYFSYDVKMKEKGDIPEGYSVSREKKERFSLILESASTNQTSMYLCASSSWTDIAGEYEQYFGPGTRLTVT.

The CDR3 protein is CAWSPTGGWAGELFF. The DNA for the CDR3 is TGTGCCTGGAGTCCCACCGGCGGGTGGGCCGGGGAGCTGTTTTTT. The chain couples TRBV30 to TRBJ2-2, with D possibly matching TRBD2 (5 bases). Trimming left V 2 bases short and J 6 bases short, with 16 bases between. Germline CDR1 GTSNPN, CDR2 SVGIG (reference sequence). This CDR3 has 15 amino acids.

The chain combines TRBV7-6 with TRBJ2-3, with 14 nucleotides matching TRBD2. Germline V gene lookup returns CDR1 SGHVS and CDR2 FNYEAQ. The CDR3 totals 15 residues. The V and J ends lost 8 bases and 8 bases, in that order; junction bases with no gene match: 9. The CDR3 protein is CASSRGLAGAATQYF. CDR3 DNA sequence: TGTGCCAGCTCACGGGGACTAGCGGGAGCGGCTACGCAGTATTTT. Combining the CDR3 with reference TRBV7-6 and TRBJ2-3 gives the whole variable domain GAGVSQSPRYKVTKRGQDVALRCDPISGHVSLYWYRQALGQGPEFLTYFNYEAQQDKSGLPNDRFSAERPEGSISTLTIQRTEQRDSAMYRCASSRGLAGAATQYFGPGTRLTVL.